This T cell receptor beta chain emerged from a study of T-cell memory formation after mild COVID-19. Findings and caveats of the study: Certain responding clones were present in pre-infection memory, suggesting participation of cross-reactive memory. Shrinking CD4+ clones were chiefly CM and EM; CD8+ ones were chiefly EMRA.

The CDR3 runs 19 residues. Germline V gene data show CDR1 as KGHDR and CDR2 as SFDVKD. With 4 bases clipped from V and 2 bases from J, the junction kept 18 bases outside the gene matches. This clonotype has only a few counts. Antigen specificity is unknown. TCRdb reanalysed the 5' RACE reads using MiXCR and keeps one entry per CDR3 protein. This sample has about 540,000 distinct CDR3 sequences, with just over 20% found just once. The source material was PBMCs or a T cell subset sorted from them (not recorded which). This sequence originates from an adult woman who had mild COVID-19 (a few samples of this study predate the infection). Cell type and time point are not known. The chain employs TRBV24-1 and TRBJ1-2; 7 bases line up with TRBD1. Written as DNA, the CDR3 is TGTGCCACCAGTGACAGCCGGGACACAGGGGCCCTTTTGAACTATGGCTACACCTTC. Its protein is CATSDSRDTGALLNYGYTF.